The 29 T cell receptor beta chains listed next were all sequenced from one sample in a study of cytomegalovirus exposure and HLA in healthy donors. 13 Jbeta primers and 60 Vbeta primers were used for the PCR. Here immunoSEQ multiplex PCR was the method, and the copy in TCRdb shows in-frame clones only, minus some. The top ten clones hold roughly 2% of a sample with fewer than 200,000 clones, about 86% of them seen once. The specimen was PBMCs. The receptor set was obtained from a young woman in good health and CMV-seronegative.

This chain connects TRBV28 to TRBJ2-7; D is perhaps TRBD2 (5 bases). Germline V gene data show CDR1 as MDHEN and CDR2 as SYDVKM. The V end was cut by 8 bases, the J end by 3 bases, with 11 bases between. The CDR3 runs to 12 residues. The CDR3 DNA follows: TGTGCCAGCGGAGTGAGGGACTACGAGCAGTACTTC. Amino acids: CASGVRDYEQYF.

CDR3 amino acids: CASSPRGQGRHEQYF. The CDR3 bases are TGTGCCAGCTCACCACGGGGACAGGGTCGGCACGAGCAGTACTTC. The gene calls are TRBV18 and TRBJ2-7, with TRBD1 matching 9 bases. CDR1 KGHSH and CDR2 LQKENI come from the germline V gene. The CDR3 consists of 15 residues. V was pared by 1 base and J by 5 bases, with 6 bases of the junction left unmatched. The complete variable domain, with remaining parts taken from reference TRBV18 and TRBJ2-7, reads NAGVMQNPRHLVRRRGQEARLRCSPMKGHSHVYWYRQLPEEGLKFMVYLQKENIIDESGMPKERFSAEFPKEGPSILRIQQVVRGDSAAYFCASSPRGQGRHEQYFGPGTRLTVT.

This clone showed up just a few times. The J gene is TRBJ1-1, the V gene TRBV4-1, with TRBD1 matching over 7 bases. The CDR3 contains 17 residues. V gave up 1 base and J gave up 1 base; unmatched junction bases: 9. Per germline, CDR1 MGHRA and CDR2 YSYEKL. CDR3 sequence: CASSQGILGGTNTEAFF. CDR3 nucleotides: TGCGCCAGCAGCCAAGGGATACTAGGGGGCACGAACACTGAAGCTTTCTTT.

The chain combines TRBV7-2 with TRBJ1-1; D is undetermined. CDR3 size: 13 residues. Germline V gene sequence: CDR1 SGHTA, CDR2 FQGNSA. The V and J ends lost 6 bases and 0 bases respectively, with 8 bases between them. DNA for the CDR3: TGTGCCAGCAGTTTGCGCATGAACACTGAAGCTTTCTTT. Its translation is CASSLRMNTEAFF.

The chain links TRBV7-8 to TRBJ1-5; D possibly corresponds to TRBD1 (5 bases). CDR3 length: 16 amino acids. V lost 2 bases and J 0 bases, leaving 11 bases between the germline ends. CDR1 is SGHVS, CDR2 FQNEAQ, per germline. CDR3 nucleotide sequence: TGTGCCAGCAGCTTAAGACAGCCATATAGCAATCAGCCCCAGCATTTT. This codes for CASSLRQPYSNQPQHF.

The chain joins TRBV28 to TRBJ2-2, with a weak D call TRBD1 (6 bases). The CDR3 totals 14 residues. From germline, CDR1 is MDHEN and CDR2 SYDVKM. V lost 8 bases and J lost 3, with 13 bases in between. The CDR3 DNA sequence: TGTGCCAGCCTCAGGGGTTTCGACACCGGGGAGCTGTTTTTT. The encoded protein is CASLRGFDTGELFF.

The gene calls are TRBV7-2 and TRBJ1-5; D possibly corresponds to TRBD1 (5 bases). The CDR3 contains 15 residues. V dropped 6 bases and J dropped 4 bases, with 16 bases sitting between them. Germline V lookup: CDR1 SGHTA, CDR2 FQGNSA. The CDR3 spells CASRFSGLDNQPQHF. The CDR3 DNA reads TGTGCCAGCAGATTTTCAGGGTTAGATAATCAGCCCCAGCATTTT.

This clone was counted a few times. The chain carries TRBV4-3 and TRBJ2-5, with D possibly matching TRBD1 (6 bases). V was trimmed by 0 bases and J by 11 bases, leaving 13 bases between them. Germline V CDR1 and CDR2: LGHNA, YSLEER. CDR3 length: 13 amino acids. The CDR3, as DNA: TGCGCCAGCAGCCAAGAACCTTCAACAGGGCAGTACTTC. This codes for CASSQEPSTGQYF.

This clone has a handful of counts. The rearrangement uses TRBV6-6 and TRBJ1-6; no clear D gene. The length of the CDR3 is 15 residues. Germline values: CDR1 MNHNY, CDR2 SVGAGI (reference sequence). The V end lost 6 bases, the J end lost 7 bases, and 16 bases lay between the germline ends. CDR3 DNA: TGTGCCAGCAGAAAGGGAGGGTCCCGCAATTCACCCCTCCACTTT. Its protein is CASRKGGSRNSPLHF.

The V call is TRBV19, the J call TRBJ1-3, with 7 bases lining up with TRBD1. J was trimmed by 0 bases and V by 7 bases; bases with no gene match: 6. The CDR3 covers 15 residues. Germline CDR1 LNHDA, CDR2 SQIVND (reference sequence). CDR3 in amino acids: CASKQGTDSGNTIYF. CDR3 nucleotides: TGTGCCAGTAAGCAAGGGACAGACTCTGGAAACACCATATATTTT.

The gene calls are TRBV2 and TRBJ2-5; 12 bases are shared with TRBD2. The end of the DNA aligns better with TRBJ2-7, so the J call may be wrong. This CDR3 is 18 amino acids long. Germline CDR1 SNHLY, CDR2 FYNNEI. The CDR3 loop is CASSVPSGGDSSSYEQYF. The CDR3 bases are TGTGCCAGCAGTGTACCTAGCGGGGGGGACTCGAGCTCCTACGAGCAGTACTTC.

The chain joins TRBV19 to TRBJ2-7, with 9 nucleotides matching TRBD2. CDR3 length: 14 residues. Trimming at V came to 8 bases and at J to 5 bases, leaving 10 bases not matched to a gene. Germline loops: CDR1 LNHDA, CDR2 SQIVND (reference sequence). This chain's CDR3 is CASVGVAGAHEQYF. The CDR3 nucleotides read TGTGCCAGTGTGGGAGTAGCGGGGGCTCACGAGCAGTACTTC.

This clone was recorded a few times. The chain links TRBV2 to TRBJ2-2, with D possibly TRBD2 on 6 matching bases. V lost 2 bases to trimming and J lost 6 bases, with 13 bases between them. Germline CDR1 and CDR2: SNHLY and FYNNEI. The CDR3 contains 15 residues. CDR3 amino acids: CASSETGGSAGELFF. CDR3 sequence (DNA): TGTGCCAGCAGTGAAACCGGGGGTAGCGCCGGGGAGCTGTTTTTT. The whole variable domain, filled in from reference TRBV2 and TRBJ2-2, reads EPEVTQTPSHQVTQMGQEVILRCVPISNHLYFYWYRQILGQKVEFLVSFYNNEISEKSEIFDDQFSVERPDGSNFTLKIRSTKLEDSAMYFCASSETGGSAGELFFGEGSRLTVL.

The chain recombines TRBV7-9 with TRBJ2-1; the match to TRBD2 covers 10 bases. Germline loops: CDR1 SEHNR, CDR2 FQNEAQ (reference sequence). After removal of 7 bases from V and 6 bases from J, the junction contained 9 bases not matched to a gene. This CDR3 comprises 15 residues. CDR3 sequence reads: CASIRSGRASNEQFF. The DNA of the CDR3 is TGTGCCAGCATCCGAAGCGGGAGGGCCTCCAATGAGCAGTTCTTC.

The chain employs TRBV9 and TRBJ2-7; possibly TRBD2 for D (5 bases). Deletions cut 4 bases from V and 1 base from J, with 15 bases between. The CDR3 totals 15 residues. Germline CDR1 SGDLS, CDR2 YYNGEE. The CDR3 is CASSPGFVESYEQYF. For the CDR3, the DNA is TGTGCCAGCAGCCCGGGATTCGTGGAATCCTACGAGCAGTACTTC.

The CDR3 nucleotides read TGCGCCAGCAGCCCCGGGACAGGGGCGTATAATTCACCCCTCCACTTT. This sequence encodes CASSPGTGAYNSPLHF. This chain connects TRBV5-1 to TRBJ1-6; 10 bases are a match to TRBD1. After removal of 4 bases from V and 4 bases from J, the junction contained 5 bases not matched to a gene. Germline loops: CDR1 SGHRS, CDR2 YFSETQ. The CDR3 runs 16 residues.

V and J are TRBV28 and TRBJ1-4; 8 bases line up with TRBD1. The CDR3 has 16 amino acids. The V gene end was trimmed by 5 bases and the J gene end by 2 bases; junction bases not matched to a gene: 7. Germline CDR1 and CDR2: MDHEN and SYDVKM. CDR3 nucleotide sequence: TGTGCCAGCAGTCCTCAGGGGGCTGGGACTAATGAAAAACTGTTTTTT. It translates to CASSPQGAGTNEKLFF.

V usage is TRBV7-2 and J usage is TRBJ1-2, with TRBD1 matching 8 bases. The germline V gene encodes CDR1 SGHTA and CDR2 FQGNSA. This CDR3 is built from 17 residues. Trimming took 5 bases from V and 4 from J; bases not matched to a gene: 15. CDR3 residues: CASSPRQGAGGSYGYTF. CDR3 DNA sequence: TGTGCCAGCAGCCCCCGGCAGGGGGCAGGGGGATCCTATGGCTACACCTTC.

The chain links TRBV7-9 to TRBJ2-3, with a possible D match to TRBD2 (6 bases). Between the trimmed V and J ends, which lost 2 bases and 2 bases, there was a span of 11 bases. This CDR3 has 15 residues. The germline V gene has CDR1 SEHNR and CDR2 FQNEAQ (reference sequence). CDR3 protein: CASSLPGLYTDTQYF. The DNA for the CDR3 is TGTGCCAGCAGCTTACCGGGACTTTACACAGATACGCAGTATTTT.

The chain recombines TRBV19 with TRBJ2-3; 14 nucleotides line up with TRBD2. Germline lookup yields CDR1 LNHDA and CDR2 SQIVND (reference sequence). The CDR3 is made up of 19 amino acids. V shed 3 bases and J 1 base; nucleotides not matched to a gene: 9. The DNA of the CDR3 is TGTGCCAGTAGTATCTTCCGGACTAGCGGGAGGTGGGGCACAGATACGCAGTATTTT. Residues: CASSIFRTSGRWGTDTQYF.

This clone was picked up one time. CDR3 protein: CSARDWGEGFF. The CDR3 nucleotides read TGCAGTGCTAGAGATTGGGGGGAGGGTTTCTTT. The V and J genes are TRBV20-1 and TRBJ1-1; tentative D call: TRBD1 (5 bases). This CDR3 has 11 residues. Germline CDR1 is DFQATT and CDR2 is SNEGSKA (reference sequence). Trimming shortened V by 0 bases and J by 13 bases, and 12 bases separated the two germline ends.

This clone was picked up a small number of times. This rearrangement joins TRBV4-1 to TRBJ2-3; 10 bases match TRBD2. This CDR3 is built from 18 residues. Trimming at V came to 0 bases and at J to 4 bases, leaving 10 bases not matched to a gene. From germline, CDR1 is MGHRA and CDR2 YSYEKL. CDR3 in amino acids: CASSQERRQRGGADTQYF. As DNA, the CDR3 is TGCGCCAGCAGCCAAGAGAGGAGGCAGCGGGGGGGCGCAGATACGCAGTATTTT.

This chain joins TRBV27 and TRBJ1-1; TRBD1 is a possible D gene (5 bases). Germline CDR1 MNHEY, CDR2 SMNVEV (reference sequence). The germline V and J ends were trimmed by 3 bases and 1 base, with 6 bases remaining between them. The CDR3 has 13 amino acids. CDR3 sequence reads: CASSFGANTEAFF. For the CDR3, the DNA is TGTGCCAGCAGTTTTGGGGCGAACACTGAAGCTTTCTTT.

For this clone: Other DNA sequences in the same sample also yield this CDR3. This rearrangement joins TRBV2 to TRBJ2-5, with 9 bases that match TRBD2. This CDR3 has 13 residues. V shed 6 bases and J 5 bases; nucleotides not matched to a gene: 4. CDR1 is SNHLY and CDR2 is FYNNEI in the germline V gene. Written as DNA, the CDR3 is TGTGCCAGCAGATTAGCGGGAGATGAGACCCAGTACTTC. Translated, it gives CASRLAGDETQYF.

This rearrangement joins TRBV7-2 to TRBJ2-3; D is undetermined. Deletions cut 5 bases from V and 0 bases from J, with 12 bases between. The CDR3 contains 15 residues. Germline loops: CDR1 SGHTA, CDR2 FQGNSA. The CDR3 is CASSPNYQSTDTQYF. CDR3 bases: TGTGCCAGCAGCCCCAATTATCAGAGCACAGATACGCAGTATTTT.

This clone occurred once. The chain uses TRBV6-6 and TRBJ2-7, with 9 nucleotides matching TRBD1. The CDR3 length is 15 residues. Germline loops: CDR1 MNHNY, CDR2 SVGAGI (reference sequence). The V segment lost 5 bases and the J segment 5 bases; nucleotides outside the gene matches: 10. Here the CDR3 DNA reads TGTGCCAGCAGTAGATCTCCGGGACAGGGCGACGAGCAGTACTTC. Amino acids: CASSRSPGQGDEQYF.

V is TRBV10-2 and J is TRBJ1-2; TRBD1 is a possible D gene (6 bases). This CDR3 is 12 amino acids long. V lost 6 bases, J lost 4 bases, and 9 bases lay in between. Germline V gene lookup returns CDR1 WSHSY and CDR2 SAAADI. The CDR3 nucleotides read TGCGCCAGCAGCGAACAGGGCTATGGCTACACCTTC. It codes for CASSEQGYGYTF.

The rearrangement uses TRBV28 and TRBJ2-7, with 7 bases identical to TRBD1. Per the germline V gene, CDR1 is MDHEN and CDR2 is SYDVKM. This CDR3 contains 15 residues. J was trimmed by 2 bases and V by 4 bases; bases with no gene match: 8. The CDR3 DNA reads TGTGCCAGCAGTTCAGGGGGTGCCTCTACCTACGAGCAGTACTTC. This codes for CASSSGGASTYEQYF.

This chain connects TRBV7-9 to TRBJ1-4, with 7 bases that match TRBD1. Germline CDR1 is SEHNR and CDR2 is FQNEAQ (reference sequence). The CDR3 covers 15 residues. V shed 5 bases and J 7 bases; nucleotides not matched to a gene: 10. Here the CDR3 reads CASSQGGRQREKLFF. CDR3 sequence (DNA): TGTGCCAGCAGCCAAGGGGGCCGACAGCGTGAAAAACTGTTTTTT.